This section outlines one T cell receptor beta chain sequence together with its context. The target antigen is unknown. The data originate from a study of cytomegalovirus exposure and HLA in healthy donors. Deletions cut 7 bases from V and 2 bases from J, with 11 bases between. CDR1 and CDR2 from the germline V gene are LNHDA and SQIVND (reference sequence). The CDR3 totals 14 residues. PCR used 60 Vbeta primers and 13 Jbeta primers. Sequencing used immunoSEQ multiplex PCR; TCRdb keeps in-frame clones, though not all of them. The sample yields around 80,000 clones, roughly four fifths seen once. Study-wide points: Some V segments (TRBV6-2 and TRBV6-3 among them) were excluded as indistinguishable. A list of about 160 TCR beta chains associated with cytomegalovirus was given. It was shown in a later analysis that HLA-associated TCR beta chains were more clonally expanded than other, equally common chains. TCR beta sequences reportedly predicted the HLA-A and HLA-B alleles of most subjects accurately.

This sequence joins TRBV19 and TRBJ2-2; D is perhaps TRBD2 (6 bases). The receptor comes from a man aged 35-49 years in good health and CMV-seronegative. Sequencing was done on a sample of PBMCs. The CDR3 nucleotides are TGTGCCAGTATTCCCGGACTAAACACCGGGGAGCTGTTTTTT. This codes for CASIPGLNTGELFF. Together with reference TRBV19 and TRBJ2-2, the CDR3 gives the full variable domain: DGGITQSPKYLFRKEGQNVTLSCEQNLNHDAMYWYRQDPGQGLRLIYYSQIVNDFQKGDIAEGYSVSREKKESFPLTVTSAQKNPTAFYLCASIPGLNTGELFFGEGSRLTVL.